A selection of T cell receptor beta chains follows, all from one sample in a study of blood T cell repertoires in COVID-19. TCRdb keeps only in-frame clones here, not all; method: immunoSEQ multiplex PCR. The sample carries 250,000 or so clones, approximately 89% recorded once. The sample taken for sequencing was peripheral blood. The receptors derive from a woman aged 25 to 39 with COVID-19, enrolled during active disease. Each CDR3 is given with its conserved first and last residue. A D gene is named only where the DNA matches it firmly. A clone size is listed for some rows: how often the clone was seen (once, few, many), or a class if it is expanded.

D,V,size,J,DNA,CDR3
.,TRBV6-5,.,TRBJ1-1,TGTGCCAGCTTCCCGGCAGCTAGATTCGGTACTGAAGCTTTCTTT,CASFPAARFGTEAFF
TRBD2,TRBV10-1,.,TRBJ2-3,TGCGCCAGCAGCGCGGGAGCCCCTCTCACAGATACGCAGTATTTT,CASSAGAPLTDTQYF
.,TRBV2,.,TRBJ1-1,TGTGCCAGCAGTGATCCCTCCTTGAACACTGAAGCTTTCTTT,CASSDPSLNTEAFF
TRBD1,TRBV27,.,TRBJ2-7,TGTGCCAGCCGACAGGGGGCCCTGTGGGAGCAGTACTTC,CASRQGALWEQYF
.,TRBV30,once,TRBJ1-2,TGTGCCTGGAGTCAGGGCTTGGGAAACTATGGCTACACCTTC,CAWSQGLGNYGYTF
TRBD1,TRBV7-2,.,TRBJ1-5,TGTGCCAGCAGCTCGACAGGGGGGGATCAGCCCCAGCATTTT,CASSSTGGDQPQHF
.,TRBV3-1/TRBV3-2,.,TRBJ2-1,TGTGCCAGCAGCCAGAGCTGGGGAAGGGAGGCCTACAATGAGCAGTTCTTC,CASSQSWGREAYNEQFF
TRBD2,TRBV10-3,.,TRBJ2-3,TGTGCCATCAGTGAGGGGAACGGGGGGGCCTTGGATACGCAGTATTTT,CAISEGNGGALDTQYF
.,TRBV7-2,.,TRBJ1-1,TGTGCCAGCAGCTTGGGCGTGTGGGGCAGCACTGAAGCTTTCTTT,CASSLGVWGSTEAFF
TRBD2,TRBV19,.,TRBJ2-3,TGTGCCAGTAATGAGCGGGGGAGCACAGATACGCAGTATTTT,CASNERGSTDTQYF
.,TRBV5-1,.,TRBJ2-2,TGCGCCAGCAGCACCCCGGGACAGAACACCGGGGAGCTGTTTTTT,CASSTPGQNTGELFF
TRBD1,TRBV18,.,TRBJ2-2,TGTGCCAGCTCACCACCTAGGGGGCAGGGCCACTCAACCGGGGAGCTGTTTTTT,CASSPPRGQGHSTGELFF
TRBD2,TRBV5-4,.,TRBJ2-3,TGTGCCAGCAGCCCGCAAACTAGCGGAGGCACAGATACGCAGTATTTT,CASSPQTSGGTDTQYF
TRBD1,TRBV5-6,.,TRBJ1-5,TGTGCCAGCAGCTTGTGGGGGACAGGGGGGATTCAGCCCCAGCATTTT,CASSLWGTGGIQPQHF
TRBD1,TRBV5-8,few,TRBJ2-7,TGTGCCAGCAGCTTTTCGGGACAGGGAATTCACGAGCAGTACTTC,CASSFSGQGIHEQYF
TRBD1,TRBV7-9,.,TRBJ1-5,TGTGCCAGCAGCAACGACAGGGGCTCTAGTCAGCCCCAGCATTTT,CASSNDRGSSQPQHF
TRBD2,TRBV6-5,.,TRBJ2-1,TGTGCCAGCAGCCCCCCTAGCGGGGGGAGCAATGAGCAGTTCTTC,CASSPPSGGSNEQFF
TRBD2,TRBV27,.,TRBJ2-1,TGTGCCAGCAGAGAGACTAGCGGGATCGATGAGCAGTTCTTC,CASRETSGIDEQFF
TRBD2,TRBV25-1,.,TRBJ2-5,TGTGCCAGCAGTGTGATCCAGCGGGGACAAGAGACCCAGTACTTC,CASSVIQRGQETQYF
.,TRBV4-1,.,TRBJ1-2,TGCGCCAGCAGCCAAGTGGGGGGGACGGCCTTTTCCTATGGCTACACCTTC,CASSQVGGTAFSYGYTF
.,TRBV7-9,.,TRBJ1-6,TGTGCCAGCAGCTTAGGCCGGGGGTCACCCCTCCACTTT,CASSLGRGSPLHF
.,TRBV18,few,TRBJ2-5,TGTGCCAGCTCACCACTAGATCCCCAAGAGACCCAGTACTTC,CASSPLDPQETQYF
.,TRBV28,.,TRBJ2-3,TGTGCCAGCAGCGGGTGGCGACCTAGCACAGATACGCAGTATTTT,CASSGWRPSTDTQYF
.,TRBV29-1,.,TRBJ1-2,TGCAGCGTTGATACATTAACAGGGCCGGATGGCTACACCTTC,CSVDTLTGPDGYTF
.,TRBV9,.,TRBJ2-5,TGTGCCAGCAGCGTAGAGGTCTCGGGGGAGACCCAGTACTTC,CASSVEVSGETQYF